This T cell receptor beta chain was profiled in a study of shared clonotypes between healthy human individuals (dated by TCRdb to the early 2020s). For the study in its entirety: Three men and two women, aged 18 to 49 years, made up the cohort. For each donor, three plates each were used for CD4 naive and CD4 memory, two plates were used for CD8 naive, and one plate was used for CD8 memory. Blood TCR repertoires of about five healthy adults were deeply sequenced to estimate repertoire size and the extent of clonotype sharing between individuals. To increase sequencing depth and limit assay-specific biases, TCR repertoire library preparation and sequencing were carried out by different laboratories using diverse techniques. Per donor, leukapheresis produced somewhere between about 0.94 and 8.9 billion PBMCs.

The donors were healthy, HIV-negative adults who had no recently reported acute infections or vaccinations. Every donor was a Caucasian adult living in Nashville, Tennessee, USA. CD4+ T cells were enriched through magnetic negative selection, after which naive cells were positively selected on CD45RA and the remaining negative fraction served as the memory subset. After blood collection by leukapheresis, PBMCs were isolated using Ficoll-Histopaque density gradient centrifugation and then cryopreserved in the vapor phase of liquid nitrogen. Analytical flow cytometry was used to check the purity and quantity of each magnetically sorted T cell population. Genomic DNA was isolated from every sorted fraction and measured by UV absorbance on a Nanodrop 2000c. In the case of this clone: What antigen it recognizes has not been identified. The record has no base qualities; no much larger clone is one base away. Additional DNA sequences in this sample encode the identical CDR3.

Overall study results and their limits: When four donors were compared, the shared fraction of clonotypes was 5% to 6.5% for naive CD4, less than 4% for naive CD8, more than 2% for memory CD4, and around 0.37% for memory CD8. The genetic and exposure-history diversity represented was limited by the small number of donors. Naive subsets generally had larger estimated clonotype richness than memory subsets. Compared with non-shared clonotypes, the clonotypes found in all four sorted-subset donors had higher generation probabilities. Sampling was restricted to blood, and TCR repertoires in tissue are likely to differ from TCR repertoires in blood. Incomplete sequencing was indicated by rarefaction of sorted-subset datasets, despite the large sequencing depth. Pairwise subsampling indicated that sequencing depth was expected to affect the degree of clonotype sharing among donors.

The junction shows trimming of 1 base on V and 6 bases on J, plus 1 base between the germline ends. Looking up the germline V gene yields CDR1 SGHAT and CDR2 FQNNGV. The cysteine opens and the phenylalanine closes a CDR3 of 11 amino acids. CDR3 DNA only is kept here, 33 bases in frame from base 1. Using the deep immunoSEQ assay, multiplex PCR amplified TCR CDR3 regions from genomic DNA. Genomic DNA extracted from each cell subset was distributed evenly over all wells of several immunoSEQ 96-well plates, and each plate served as one replicate. For sorted subsets, each replicate PCR was loaded with approximately 0.2 ug genomic DNA, equivalent to 30,000 or so T cell genomes. The purified libraries were quantified using a Qubit 3.0 fluorometer, sized with a Bioanalyzer 2100, and then quantified again using the KAPA Library Quantification kit. Each immunoSEQ 96-well plate was sequenced on its own single-read 150-cycle Illumina NextSeq 550 flow cell. From the authors' description of their analysis: Because the immunoSEQ output included only junctional sequences and no quality scores, the filtering could not be the same as the filtering used for full-length reads. To assign V/J genes and CDR3, sequences were annotated against IMGT germline references using PyIR, a Python wrapper for IgBLAST v1.9. Reads were filtered out if the reads had weak V/J assignments (E-value above 1e-6), no CDR3, stop codons, out-of-frame junctions, or ambiguous translated residues. V3J clonotypes were defined as sequences sharing the same inferred V gene, J gene, and CDR3 amino acid sequence. Percentage overlap between repertoires was calculated by dividing the number of shared unique clonotypes by the size of the smaller repertoire. RTK rarefaction, the Chao1 estimator, and Recon v2.1 estimates of unobserved clonotypes were used to assess repertoire richness. For all TCRbeta clonotypes obtained by the gDNA method from a few donors, generation probabilities were computed with OLGA. Imported from immuneACCESS, the table was reduced by TCRdb to in-frame sequences with V and J called. These copies leave out some clones; in studies compared against another copy, an unresolved V gene accounts for under half, and the cause of the remainder is not known. The V and J calls and clone size come from that table; D and trimming were worked out from the DNA. This sample gives approximately 2.4 million clones in total; approximately 95% of them show up just once. The biggest ten clones account for roughly 0.13% of the sample.

The sequencing sample was made of naive CD4+ T cells sorted from blood. The cell subset or site label, as the study defines it: CD45RA+ positively selected. This sequence originates from a man between 18 and 29 years old in good health. The V gene is TRBV11-2 and the J gene is TRBJ2-1, with an unclear D gene assignment. The nucleotide sequence is given as TGTGCCAGCAGCTTAGCCAATGAGCAGTTCTTC. This yields the protein CASSLANEQFF.